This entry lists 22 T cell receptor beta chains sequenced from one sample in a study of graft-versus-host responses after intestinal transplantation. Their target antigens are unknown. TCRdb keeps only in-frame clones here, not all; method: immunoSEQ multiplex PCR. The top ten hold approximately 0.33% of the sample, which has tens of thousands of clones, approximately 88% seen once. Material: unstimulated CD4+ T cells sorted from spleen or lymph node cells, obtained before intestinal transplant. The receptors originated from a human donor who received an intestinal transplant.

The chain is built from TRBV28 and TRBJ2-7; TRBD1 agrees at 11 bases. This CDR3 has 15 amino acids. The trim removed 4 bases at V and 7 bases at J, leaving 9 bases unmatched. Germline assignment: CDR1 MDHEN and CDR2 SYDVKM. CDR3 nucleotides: TGTGCCAGCAGTTCAACCGGGACAGGGGGGTTGGAGCAGTACTTC. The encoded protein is CASSSTGTGGLEQYF.

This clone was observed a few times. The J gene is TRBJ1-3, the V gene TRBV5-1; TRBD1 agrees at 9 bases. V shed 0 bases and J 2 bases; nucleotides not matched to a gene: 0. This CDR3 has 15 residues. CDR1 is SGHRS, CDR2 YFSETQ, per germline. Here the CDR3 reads CASSLGQGAGNTIYF. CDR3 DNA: TGCGCCAGCAGCTTGGGACAGGGGGCTGGAAACACCATATATTTT.

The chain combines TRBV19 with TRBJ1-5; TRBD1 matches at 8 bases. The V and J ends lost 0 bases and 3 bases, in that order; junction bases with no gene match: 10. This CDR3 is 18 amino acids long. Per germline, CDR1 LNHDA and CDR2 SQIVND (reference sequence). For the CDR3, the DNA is TGTGCCAGTAGTATAGAGTTGGGGGCAGGGGGCGACAATCAGCCCCAGCATTTT. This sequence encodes CASSIELGAGGDNQPQHF.

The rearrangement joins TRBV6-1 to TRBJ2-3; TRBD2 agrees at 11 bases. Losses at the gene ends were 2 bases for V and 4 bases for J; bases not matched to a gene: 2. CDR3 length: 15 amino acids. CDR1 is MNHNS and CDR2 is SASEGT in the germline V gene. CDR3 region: CASSEFSGGADTQYF. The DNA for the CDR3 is TGTGCCAGCAGTGAATTTAGCGGGGGGGCAGATACGCAGTATTTT.

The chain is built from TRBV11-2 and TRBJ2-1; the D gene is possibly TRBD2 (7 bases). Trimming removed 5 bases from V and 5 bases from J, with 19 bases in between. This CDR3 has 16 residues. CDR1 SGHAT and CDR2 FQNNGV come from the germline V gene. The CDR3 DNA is TGTGCCAGCAGCGGACTGTTTTGGGAGGGGGACAATGAGCAGTTCTTC. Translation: CASSGLFWEGDNEQFF.

In DNA form, the CDR3 reads TGTGCCAGCAGTCAGGACAGTAATTACAATGAGCAGTTCTTC. Protein product: CASSQDSNYNEQFF. The rearrangement joins TRBV7-3 to TRBJ2-1; a possible D gene is TRBD1 (6 bases). V was shortened by 6 bases and J by 4 bases, with 13 bases between the two germline ends. The germline CDR1 and CDR2 sequences are SGHTA and FQGTGA. The CDR3 covers 14 residues.

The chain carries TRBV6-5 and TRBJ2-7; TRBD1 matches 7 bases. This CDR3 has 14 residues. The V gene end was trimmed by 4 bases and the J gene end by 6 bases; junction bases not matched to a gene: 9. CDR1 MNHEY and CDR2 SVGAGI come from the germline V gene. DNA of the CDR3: TGTGCCAGCAGTTCCACAGGGGCCGCGGCCGAGCAGTACTTC. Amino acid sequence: CASSSTGAAAEQYF.

The CDR3 protein is CASSPWQGHTDTQYF. CDR3 sequence (DNA): TGTGCCAGCAGCCCCTGGCAGGGACACACAGATACGCAGTATTTT. This chain connects TRBV11-1 to TRBJ2-3, with D perhaps matching TRBD1 (6 bases). Trimming removed 5 bases at V and 2 bases at J, with 14 bases between. The CDR3 covers 15 residues. Germline CDR1 SGHAT, CDR2 FQDESV (reference sequence).

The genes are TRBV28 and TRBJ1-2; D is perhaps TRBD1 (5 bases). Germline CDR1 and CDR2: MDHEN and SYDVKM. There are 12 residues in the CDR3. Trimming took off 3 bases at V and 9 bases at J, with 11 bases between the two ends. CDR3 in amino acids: CASSLGGMSYTF. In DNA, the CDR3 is TGTGCCAGCAGTTTGGGGGGGATGAGCTACACCTTC.

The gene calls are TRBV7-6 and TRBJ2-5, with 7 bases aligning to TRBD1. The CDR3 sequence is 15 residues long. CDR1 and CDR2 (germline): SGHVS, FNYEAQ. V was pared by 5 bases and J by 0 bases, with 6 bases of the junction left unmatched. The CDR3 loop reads CASSQTGQYQETQYF. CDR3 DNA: TGTGCCAGCAGCCAAACGGGACAGTACCAAGAGACCCAGTACTTC.

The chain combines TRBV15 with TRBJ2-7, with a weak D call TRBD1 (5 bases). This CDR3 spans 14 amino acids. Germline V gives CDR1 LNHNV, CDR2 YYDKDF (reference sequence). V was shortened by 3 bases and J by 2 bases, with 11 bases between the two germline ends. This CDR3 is CATSRDIQAYEQYF. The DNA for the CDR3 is TGTGCCACCAGCAGGGACATTCAAGCCTACGAGCAGTACTTC.

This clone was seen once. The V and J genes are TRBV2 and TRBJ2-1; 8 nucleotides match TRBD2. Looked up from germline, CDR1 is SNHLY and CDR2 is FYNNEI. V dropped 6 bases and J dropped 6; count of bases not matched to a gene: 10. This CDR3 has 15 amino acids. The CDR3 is CASRLKRELGNEQFF. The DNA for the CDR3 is TGTGCCAGCAGATTAAAGCGGGAGCTAGGCAATGAGCAGTTCTTC. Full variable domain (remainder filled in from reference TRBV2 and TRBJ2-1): EPEVTQTPSHQVTQMGQEVILRCVPISNHLYFYWYRQILGQKVEFLVSFYNNEISEKSEIFDDQFSVERPDGSNFTLKIRSTKLEDSAMYFCASRLKRELGNEQFFGPGTRLTVL.

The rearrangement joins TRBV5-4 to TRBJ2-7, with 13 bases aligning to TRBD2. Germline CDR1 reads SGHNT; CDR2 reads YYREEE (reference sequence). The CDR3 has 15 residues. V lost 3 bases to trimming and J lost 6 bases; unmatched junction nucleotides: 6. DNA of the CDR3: TGTGCCAGCAGCTCCGGACTAGCGGGAGTCTCCGAGCAGTACTTC. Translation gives CASSSGLAGVSEQYF.

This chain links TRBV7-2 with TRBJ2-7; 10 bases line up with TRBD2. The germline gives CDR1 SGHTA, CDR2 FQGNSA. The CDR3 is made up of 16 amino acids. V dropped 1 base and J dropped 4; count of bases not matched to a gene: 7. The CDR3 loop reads CASSLVGTSGAYEQYF. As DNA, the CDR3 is TGTGCCAGCAGCTTAGTTGGAACTAGCGGGGCGTACGAGCAGTACTTC.

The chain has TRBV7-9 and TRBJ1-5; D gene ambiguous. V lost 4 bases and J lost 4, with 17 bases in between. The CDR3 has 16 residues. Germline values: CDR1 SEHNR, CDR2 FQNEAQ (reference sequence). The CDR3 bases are TGTGCCAGCAGCTCGACCGGCCCAACGGGGAATCAGCCCCAGCATTTT. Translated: CASSSTGPTGNQPQHF.

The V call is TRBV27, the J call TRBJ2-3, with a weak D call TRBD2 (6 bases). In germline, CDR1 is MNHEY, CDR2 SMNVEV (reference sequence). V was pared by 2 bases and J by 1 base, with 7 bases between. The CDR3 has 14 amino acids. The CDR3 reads CASSLIAGTDTQYF. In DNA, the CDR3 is TGTGCCAGCAGTTTAATAGCGGGCACAGATACGCAGTATTTT.

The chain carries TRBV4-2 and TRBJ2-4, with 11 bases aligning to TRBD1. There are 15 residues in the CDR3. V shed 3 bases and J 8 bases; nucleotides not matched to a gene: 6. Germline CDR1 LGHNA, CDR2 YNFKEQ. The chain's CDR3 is CASSHSGTGGDIQYF. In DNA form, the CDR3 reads TGTGCCAGCAGCCACAGCGGGACAGGGGGAGACATTCAGTACTTC.

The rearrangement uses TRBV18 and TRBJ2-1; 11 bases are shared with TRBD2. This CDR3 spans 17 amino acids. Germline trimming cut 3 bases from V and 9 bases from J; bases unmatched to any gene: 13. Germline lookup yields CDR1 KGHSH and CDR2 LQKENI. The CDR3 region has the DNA TGTGCCAGCTCACCCCTTATAGCGGGGGGGCCTGGGGCTGAGCAGTTCTTC. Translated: CASSPLIAGGPGAEQFF.

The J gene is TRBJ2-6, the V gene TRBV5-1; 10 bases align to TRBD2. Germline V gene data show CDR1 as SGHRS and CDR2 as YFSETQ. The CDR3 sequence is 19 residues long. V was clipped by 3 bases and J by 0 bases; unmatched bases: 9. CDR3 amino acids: CASSWGTSAPSSGANVLTF. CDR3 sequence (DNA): TGCGCCAGCAGCTGGGGGACTAGCGCCCCGAGCTCTGGGGCCAACGTCCTGACTTTC.

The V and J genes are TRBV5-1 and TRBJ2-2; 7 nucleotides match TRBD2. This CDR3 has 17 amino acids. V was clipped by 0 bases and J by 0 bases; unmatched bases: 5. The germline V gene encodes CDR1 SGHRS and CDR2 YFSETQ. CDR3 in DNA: TGCGCCAGCAGCTTGGGCATCGGGGGGACGAACACCGGGGAGCTGTTTTTT. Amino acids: CASSLGIGGTNTGELFF.

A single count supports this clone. CDR3 nucleotides: TGTGCCAGCAGCGTAGGGGACAGGGGGTCCCATGAAAAACTGTTTTTT. It encodes CASSVGDRGSHEKLFF. The chain uses TRBV9 and TRBJ1-4, with 11 bases identical to TRBD1. This CDR3 is 16 amino acids long. Germline lookup yields CDR1 SGDLS and CDR2 YYNGEE. The ends lost 0 bases at V and 6 bases at J; junction bases unmatched: 4.

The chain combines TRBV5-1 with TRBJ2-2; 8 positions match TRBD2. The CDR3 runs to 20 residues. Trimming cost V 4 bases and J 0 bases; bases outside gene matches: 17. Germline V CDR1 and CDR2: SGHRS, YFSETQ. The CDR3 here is CASSAIPVAGGHANTGELFF. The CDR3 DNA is TGCGCCAGCAGCGCGATCCCCGTGGCGGGGGGTCACGCGAACACCGGGGAGCTGTTTTTT.